Below are 30 T cell receptor beta chains sequenced from a single sample in a study of blood T cells in healthy people across ages. With a J-beta primer mix and a sample-barcoded 5' primer, a second PCR ran about 7 to 12 cycles. TCRdb fed the 5' RACE reads into MiXCR, producing one record per CDR3 protein. The table shows approximately 800,000 distinct CDR3 sequences, with about 48% occurring only once. Sequenced input: blood. These receptors all stem from an elderly man in good health.

The chain employs TRBV6-5 and TRBJ2-5; 10 positions agree with TRBD2. This CDR3 is 16 amino acids long. J gave up 3 bases and V 2 bases, and 6 bases lay outside the gene matches. The V gene's germline CDR1 is MNHEY and CDR2 SVGAGI. CDR3 sequence reads: CASSYVAGGTEETQYF. The CDR3 DNA sequence: TGTGCCAGCAGTTACGTAGCGGGGGGTACTGAAGAGACCCAGTACTTC.

The sample holds a few counts of this clonotype. The chain links TRBV10-3 to TRBJ2-1; D remains ambiguous. CDR1 is ENHRY and CDR2 is SYGVKD in the germline V gene. V lost 2 bases and J lost 4, with 12 bases in between. This CDR3 spans 15 amino acids. The CDR3 nucleotides are TGTGCCATCAGTGAGAGGCAGCTTTGGTACAATGAGCAGTTCTTC. Protein: CAISERQLWYNEQFF.

The rearrangement links TRBV15 to TRBJ2-3, with unresolved D. The CDR3 extends over 13 amino acids. The V end was cut by 0 bases, the J end by 5 bases, with 6 bases between. Germline V gene sequence: CDR1 LNHNV, CDR2 YYDKDF (reference sequence). For the CDR3, the DNA is TGTGCCACCAGCAGAGATCGACAAGATACGCAGTATTTT. It is translated as CATSRDRQDTQYF.

This clonotype was counted only a few times. The chain has TRBV5-1 and TRBJ1-2; D is possibly TRBD1 (5 bases). This CDR3 is 13 amino acids long. In germline, CDR1 is SGHRS, CDR2 YFSETQ. Trimming shortened V by 2 bases and J by 5 bases, and 10 bases separated the two germline ends. CDR3: CASSFDSGYGYTF. CDR3 DNA sequence: TGCGCCAGCAGCTTCGACAGTGGGTATGGCTACACCTTC.

The sample holds a few counts of this clonotype. The gene calls are TRBV3-1 and TRBJ2-6; D is possibly TRBD1 (6 bases). The CDR3 covers 15 residues. Per the germline V gene, CDR1 is LGHDT and CDR2 is YNNKEL (reference sequence). V lost 3 bases and J 1 base, leaving 7 bases between the germline ends. Written as DNA, the CDR3 is TGTGCCAGCAGCCATACAGGGTCTGGGGCCAACGTCCTGACTTTC. Amino acid sequence: CASSHTGSGANVLTF.

This clonotype showed up many times. The V gene is TRBV12-3 or TRBV12-4, the J gene TRBJ2-1; D not resolved. Trimming removed 4 bases at V and 6 bases at J, with 7 bases between. The CDR3 runs 12 residues. The CDR3 DNA follows: TGTGCCAGCAGTTGGGCCGTCAATGAGCAGTTCTTC. Encoded protein: CASSWAVNEQFF.

The V call is TRBV9, the J call TRBJ1-1; D is ambiguous. Deletions cut 4 bases from V and 0 bases from J, with 10 bases between. The CDR3 extends over 14 amino acids. Germline V CDR1 and CDR2: SGDLS, YYNGEE. The CDR3 spells CASSPHLMNTEAFF. The DNA for the CDR3 is TGTGCCAGCAGCCCCCACTTGATGAACACTGAAGCTTTCTTT.

This sequence joins TRBV7-9 and TRBJ1-2, with D unresolved. The length of the CDR3 is 14 residues. Germline V CDR1 and CDR2: SEHNR, FQNEAQ (reference sequence). The V end was cut by 1 base, the J end by 0 bases, with 6 bases between. The CDR3 spells CASSLETSNYGYTF. As DNA, the CDR3 is TGTGCCAGCAGCTTAGAAACCTCTAACTATGGCTACACCTTC.

The count of this clonotype is one. The chain couples TRBV5-1 to TRBJ1-6; 8 bases map to TRBD1. The length of the CDR3 is 16 residues. With V trimmed by 6 bases and J by 7 bases, 12 bases remained unmatched. Looked up from germline, CDR1 is SGHRS and CDR2 is YFSETQ. CDR3 DNA sequence: TGCGCCAGCATGCTAGAGCCAGGACAGGGAAATTCACCCCTCCACTTT. As protein: CASMLEPGQGNSPLHF. The whole variable domain, remainder taken from reference TRBV5-1 and TRBJ1-6, is KAGVTQTPRYLIKTRGQQVTLSCSPISGHRSVSWYQQTPGQGLQFLFEYFSETQRNKGNFPGRFSGRQFSNSRSEMNVSTLELGDSALYLCASMLEPGQGNSPLHFGNGTRLTVT.

This clonotype occurred a few times. This chain uses TRBV29-1 with TRBJ2-5, with 7 bases identical to TRBD1. The germline V gene has CDR1 SQVTM and CDR2 ANQGSEA. This CDR3 contains 14 residues. Trimming cost V 4 bases and J 1 base; bases outside gene matches: 6. The CDR3: CSVGLGQFQETQYF. The CDR3 nucleotides are TGCAGCGTTGGGTTGGGACAGTTCCAAGAGACCCAGTACTTC.

V usage is TRBV28 and J usage is TRBJ2-7; D is unresolved. This CDR3 is 13 amino acids long. Germline lookup yields CDR1 MDHEN and CDR2 SYDVKM. V lost 3 bases and J lost 6, with 12 bases in between. Here the CDR3 reads CASSFPPTGEQYF. For the CDR3, the DNA is TGTGCCAGCAGTTTTCCTCCCACGGGCGAGCAGTACTTC.

On this clonotype: An end of the junction differs from the germline gene, which may be a read error. The chain uses TRBV20-1 and TRBJ2-4; 11 nucleotides line up with TRBD2. Judging by the DNA end, TRBJ2-7 fits better; the J call may be wrong. Germline lookup yields CDR1 DFQATT and CDR2 SNEGSKA (reference sequence). This CDR3 is built from 14 residues. For the CDR3, the DNA is TGCAGTACTAGTTTTCCTAGCGGGAGGTACGAGCAGTACTTC. Encoded protein: CSTSFPSGRYEQYF.

V is TRBV29-1 and J is TRBJ2-1; no firm D call. The V end lost 5 bases, the J end lost 4 bases, and 6 bases lay between the germline ends. Per germline, CDR1 SQVTM and CDR2 ANQGSEA. The length of the CDR3 is 11 residues. In nucleotides, the CDR3 is TGCAGCGTTCGCCCGTACAATGAGCAGTTCTTC. Encoded protein: CSVRPYNEQFF.

The chain carries TRBV6-2 or TRBV6-3 and TRBJ1-5; 10 bases align to TRBD1. From germline, CDR1 is MNHEY and CDR2 SVGEGT. The V and J ends lost 9 bases and 2 bases, in that order; junction bases with no gene match: 16. CDR3 length: 18 amino acids. For the CDR3, the DNA is TGTGCCAGTTCATGGGAGACAGGGGGCACGAGAGGCAATCAGCCCCAGCATTTT. Translating gives CASSWETGGTRGNQPQHF.

The chain couples TRBV6-5 to TRBJ2-5; D possibly corresponds to TRBD2 (5 bases). The end of the DNA fits TRBJ2-7 better, so the J call may be wrong. The V gene's germline CDR1 is MNHEY and CDR2 SVGAGI. The CDR3 spans 12 residues. The CDR3 DNA reads as TGTGCCAGCAGGGGCGGGCCCAACGAGCAGTACTTC. It is translated as CASRGGPNEQYF.

The chain joins TRBV29-1 to TRBJ2-4, with 8 bases identical to TRBD1. The germline gives CDR1 SQVTM, CDR2 ANQGSEA. Trimming removed 7 bases from V and 4 bases from J; junction bases left unmatched: 9. The CDR3 is 14 amino acids. CDR3 residues: CSAQRTGRKNIQYF. CDR3 DNA: TGCAGCGCCCAACGGACAGGGCGGAAAAACATTCAGTACTTC.

This clonotype was seen only a few times. As DNA, the CDR3 is TGTGCCAGCAGTGAAAGGTCCTACAATGAGCAGTTCTTC. Protein sequence: CASSERSYNEQFF. The chain couples TRBV6-1 to TRBJ2-1; D not resolved. V was pared by 2 bases and J by 1 base, with 3 bases between. Per the germline V gene, CDR1 is MNHNS and CDR2 is SASEGT. The length of the CDR3 is 13 residues.

The rearrangement uses TRBV5-1 and TRBJ2-7, with 8 bases identical to TRBD2. The CDR3 consists of 14 residues. V trimming: 1 base; J trimming: 3 bases; junction bases outside the gene matches: 3. In germline, CDR1 is SGHRS, CDR2 YFSETQ. In DNA form, the CDR3 reads TGCGCCAGCAGCTTGATAGCGGGAAACTACGAGCAGTACTTC. This gives the protein CASSLIAGNYEQYF.

The V call is TRBV29-1, the J call TRBJ2-5; D remains ambiguous. The CDR3 loop spans 12 amino acids. Germline loops: CDR1 SQVTM, CDR2 ANQGSEA. Trimming stripped 6 bases from V and 5 bases from J, with 13 bases between. The CDR3 loop is CSVLPKEETQYF. The DNA for the CDR3 is TGCAGCGTCCTCCCGAAGGAGGAGACCCAGTACTTC.

This rearrangement joins TRBV20-1 to TRBJ2-5; D might be TRBD1 (6 bases). The J call may not be correct, given that the DNA end is closer to TRBJ2-7. The CDR3 loop spans 16 amino acids. Germline CDR1 DFQATT, CDR2 SNEGSKA (reference sequence). The DNA for the CDR3 is TGCAGTGCCACCAACGACAGGACATGGTGGTACTACGAGCAGTACTTC. Its protein is CSATNDRTWWYYEQYF.

This rearrangement joins TRBV7-9 to TRBJ2-2; the D is unclear. Trimming removed 4 bases from V and 1 base from J, with 4 bases in between. Germline V gives CDR1 SEHNR, CDR2 FQNEAQ (reference sequence). The CDR3 has 13 amino acids. This CDR3 is CASSYENTGELFF. The CDR3 region has the DNA TGTGCCAGCAGCTACGAGAACACCGGGGAGCTGTTTTTT.

This chain connects TRBV5-1 to TRBJ2-7, with 7 nucleotides matching TRBD2. Germline-derived CDR1 and CDR2 are SGHRS and YFSETQ. V lost 5 bases to trimming and J lost 1 base; unmatched junction nucleotides: 12. The CDR3 totals 16 residues. The CDR3 loop reads CASRPMLAELSYEQYF. The CDR3 DNA is TGCGCCAGCAGACCGATGCTAGCGGAGCTTTCCTACGAGCAGTACTTC. The whole variable domain, remainder taken from reference TRBV5-1 and TRBJ2-7, is KAGVTQTPRYLIKTRGQQVTLSCSPISGHRSVSWYQQTPGQGLQFLFEYFSETQRNKGNFPGRFSGRQFSNSRSEMNVSTLELGDSALYLCASRPMLAELSYEQYFGPGTRLTVT.

The rearrangement links TRBV9 to TRBJ2-2; a weak D match, TRBD2 (6 bases). Trimming took off 5 bases at V and 8 bases at J, with 10 bases between the two ends. CDR3 length: 12 amino acids. CDR1 SGDLS and CDR2 YYNGEE come from the germline V gene. The CDR3 sequence: CASRPSAGELFF. The CDR3 DNA sequence: TGTGCCAGCAGGCCTAGCGCAGGGGAGCTGTTTTTT.

The rearrangement links TRBV29-1 to TRBJ2-3, with 9 bases lining up with TRBD2. Germline lookup yields CDR1 SQVTM and CDR2 ANQGSEA. This CDR3 contains 14 residues. Trimming removed 7 bases from V and 1 base from J; junction bases left unmatched: 6. The CDR3 coding sequence is TGCAGCGCGCGGGGGGGGTTCCGCACAGATACGCAGTATTTT. It codes for CSARGGFRTDTQYF.

This clonotype was detected a few times. This chain connects TRBV27 to TRBJ2-5; 7 bases are a match to TRBD1. The length of the CDR3 is 14 residues. CDR1 MNHEY and CDR2 SMNVEV come from the germline V gene (reference sequence). J was trimmed by 11 bases and V by 2 bases; bases with no gene match: 11. The chain's CDR3 is CASSLDRVRNEQYF. CDR3 nucleotide sequence: TGTGCCAGCAGTTTAGACAGGGTTCGAAATGAGCAGTACTTC.

The chain couples TRBV9 to TRBJ2-5, with D tentatively TRBD1 (6 bases). There are 14 residues in the CDR3. Per the germline V gene, CDR1 is SGDLS and CDR2 is YYNGEE. Trimming pared 3 bases from V and 2 bases from J, leaving 11 bases between. DNA of the CDR3: TGTGCCAGCAGCGACAGGGTGGGACAAGAGACCCAGTACTTC. It specifies CASSDRVGQETQYF.

The chain joins TRBV19 to TRBJ2-1; D might be TRBD2 (6 bases). Germline V gives CDR1 LNHDA, CDR2 SQIVND (reference sequence). The CDR3 sequence is 15 residues long. V lost 10 bases, J lost 1 base, and 17 bases lay in between. The CDR3 DNA sequence: TGTGCCACCGCATCCGGTAGCGGTTCCTACAATGAGCAGTTCTTC. This codes for CATASGSGSYNEQFF. The variable domain in full, completed from reference TRBV19 and TRBJ2-1, reads DGGITQSPKYLFRKEGQNVTLSCEQNLNHDAMYWYRQDPGQGLRLIYYSQIVNDFQKGDIAEGYSVSREKKESFPLTVTSAQKNPTAFYLCATASGSGSYNEQFFGPGTRLTVL.

The chain is built from TRBV5-1 and TRBJ2-4, with 10 bases matching TRBD1. The length of the CDR3 is 14 residues. V was clipped by 5 bases and J by 13 bases; unmatched bases: 12. Germline V lookup: CDR1 SGHRS, CDR2 YFSETQ. CDR3 in amino acids: CASRAGQGNEKQYF. CDR3 DNA: TGCGCCAGCAGAGCGGGACAGGGGAACGAAAAGCAGTACTTC.

The chain combines TRBV9 with TRBJ2-2; no definite D call. V lost 3 bases and J lost 3, with 3 bases in between. CDR1 and CDR2 from the germline V gene are SGDLS and YYNGEE. CDR3 length equals 12 residues. The CDR3 DNA sequence: TGTGCCAGCAGCGGCGACACCGGGGAGCTGTTTTTT. Translating gives CASSGDTGELFF.

The CDR3 DNA reads as TGTGCTAGTGGTTCTTGGTCCTACGAGCAGTACTTC. Translation: CASGSWSYEQYF. The chain uses TRBV12-5 and TRBJ2-7; D is unresolved. V lost 4 bases to trimming and J lost 1 base, with 5 bases between them. CDR3 length: 12 residues. Looked up from germline, CDR1 is LGHNT and CDR2 is FRNRAP.